This entry lists 4 T cell receptor beta chains sequenced from one sample in a study of CD8 T cells in Susac syndrome. Random hexamers were used to reverse transcribe the RNA input (about 0.5 to 1 ug). TCRdb reanalysed the immunoSEQ multiplex PCR reads using MiXCR and keeps one entry per CDR3 protein. This table has 200,000 to 250,000 distinct CDR3 sequences, 80% to 95% appearing once. Sample: CD4+ T cells from PBMCs. Receptors were obtained from a human donor with multiple sclerosis.

V usage is TRBV18 and J usage is TRBJ2-7; 7 positions match TRBD1. The germline gives CDR1 KGHSH, CDR2 LQKENI. The CDR3 length is 14 residues. After removal of 2 bases from V and 3 bases from J, the junction contained 4 bases not matched to a gene. The CDR3 coding sequence is TGTGCCAGCTCACCAGGGGCAGGGGGCTACGAGCAGTACTTC. As protein: CASSPGAGGYEQYF.

V gene TRBV14 combines with J gene TRBJ1-1, with D perhaps matching TRBD1 (6 bases). Trimming removed 4 bases at V and 8 bases at J, with 20 bases between. Germline loops: CDR1 SGHDN, CDR2 FVKESK. The CDR3 loop spans 15 amino acids. This CDR3 is CASSRRGTWAREAFF. CDR3 bases: TGTGCCAGCAGCCGGAGGGGGACATGGGCCCGCGAAGCTTTCTTT.

This sequence joins TRBV25-1 and TRBJ2-5; 7 positions match TRBD2. The V gene's germline CDR1 is MGHDK and CDR2 SYGVNS. The CDR3 loop spans 15 amino acids. With V trimmed by 1 base and J by 7 bases, 9 bases remained unmatched. Written as DNA, the CDR3 is TGTGCCAGCAGTGAATGGGGCGGGAGCGAGCTGACCCAGTACTTC. Residues: CASSEWGGSELTQYF.

The chain couples TRBV15 to TRBJ1-5, with 8 bases aligning to TRBD1. CDR3 length: 22 amino acids. Looked up from germline, CDR1 is LNHNV and CDR2 is YYDKDF (reference sequence). V shed 0 bases, J shed 2 bases, and the junction held 21 bases outside the gene matches. The DNA for the CDR3 is TGTGCCACCAGCAGAGATCTTAAGTTTTCGACAGGGGTAAGAATCGGCAATCAGCCCCAGCATTTT. Translating it yields CATSRDLKFSTGVRIGNQPQHF.